This T cell receptor (beta chain) originates from a study of blood T cell repertoires in COVID-19. The CDR3 covers 15 residues. V was trimmed by 0 bases and J by 3 bases, leaving 10 bases between them. Germline assignment: CDR1 SGHTA and CDR2 FQGTGA. Clones were sequenced by immunoSEQ multiplex PCR, and TCRdb holds only the in-frame ones, with some missing. This table holds some 320,000 clones, roughly 90% found once. This chain joins TRBV7-3 and TRBJ2-3; TRBD1 might be the D (6 bases). The sample taken for sequencing was PBMCs or T cells enriched from blood (not recorded which). The clonotype was recovered from a man aged 60 to 75 who had recovered from COVID-19. The CDR3 loop reads CASSLTQGGTDTQYF. The CDR3 DNA reads TGTGCCAGCAGCTTAACGCAAGGGGGTACAGATACGCAGTATTTT.